The 30 T cell receptor beta chains in this list originate from one sample, sequenced in a study of T cell repertoires in cytomegalovirus infection. These TCRs' antigens remain unknown. Using its own MiXCR run on the reads, TCRdb lists one record per CDR3 protein. The data contain about 920,000 distinct CDR3 sequences, less than 35% of them seen just once; the ten biggest clones take up roughly 13%. The material sequenced was cultured CD8+ T cells from PBMCs, taken from culture after CMV antigen stimulation. All receptors derive from a human donor in good health (CMV status not recorded). Some clones in this sample may be carry-over from other donors' samples.

Only a few counts were recorded for this clonotype. The chain has TRBV6-6 and TRBJ2-3; tentative D call: TRBD1 (6 bases). The CDR3 runs to 13 residues. Trimming removed 6 bases at V and 5 bases at J, with 12 bases between. CDR1 is MNHNY and CDR2 is SVGAGI in the germline V gene (reference sequence). The CDR3 DNA reads as TGTGCCAGCAGAGCCCGGACAGTAGATACGCAGTATTTT. Translating gives CASRARTVDTQYF.

This clonotype was recorded a few times. The rearrangement uses TRBV7-9 and TRBJ2-1, with 7 bases fitting TRBD1. CDR3 length: 15 amino acids. Unmatched junction bases numbered 4, after V lost 3 bases and J lost 2 bases. From germline, CDR1 is SEHNR and CDR2 FQNEAQ (reference sequence). The CDR3 DNA reads TGTGCCAGCAGCTTTGGGACAGAACCCTACAATGAGCAGTTCTTC. This sequence encodes CASSFGTEPYNEQFF. The complete variable domain, with remaining parts taken from reference TRBV7-9 and TRBJ2-1, reads DTGVSQNPRHKITKRGQNVTFRCDPISEHNRLYWYRQTLGQGPEFLTYFQNEAQLEKSRLLSDRFSAERPKGSFSTLEIQRTEQGDSAMYLCASSFGTEPYNEQFFGPGTRLTVL.

The genes are TRBV7-6 and TRBJ1-1; D is ambiguous. Trimming took off 1 base at V and 3 bases at J, with 18 bases between the two ends. The germline gives CDR1 SGHVS, CDR2 FNYEAQ. CDR3 length: 17 residues. CDR3 in DNA: TGTGCCAGCAGCTTAGAGGCAGGCGAGCTTCCTTACACTGAAGCTTTCTTT. Protein sequence: CASSLEAGELPYTEAFF.

This clonotype came up a few times. The chain employs TRBV2 and TRBJ1-1, with no clear D. V lost 7 bases, J lost 6 bases, and 6 bases lay in between. Germline CDR1 reads SNHLY; CDR2 reads FYNNEI. This CDR3 is built from 10 residues. As DNA, the CDR3 is TGTGCCAGCAAGGTCCCTGAAGCTTTCTTT. Translation gives CASKVPEAFF. The variable domain in full, completed from reference TRBV2 and TRBJ1-1, reads EPEVTQTPSHQVTQMGQEVILRCVPISNHLYFYWYRQILGQKVEFLVSFYNNEISEKSEIFDDQFSVERPDGSNFTLKIRSTKLEDSAMYFCASKVPEAFFGQGTRLTVV.

The V call is TRBV6-2 or TRBV6-3, the J call TRBJ1-5, with D perhaps matching TRBD1 (5 bases). Deletions cut 4 bases from V and 2 bases from J, with 15 bases between. CDR3 length equals 16 residues. The V gene's germline CDR1 is MNHEY and CDR2 SVGEGT. CDR3 region: CASSLSGGGGNQPQHF. The DNA for the CDR3 is TGTGCCAGCAGTTTATCTGGTGGGGGAGGCAATCAGCCCCAGCATTTT.

The J gene is TRBJ1-5, the V gene TRBV27; D call uncertain. Germline V CDR1 and CDR2: MNHEY, SMNVEV (reference sequence). This CDR3 region has 13 residues. Trimming took off 9 bases at V and 7 bases at J, with 16 bases between the two ends. The CDR3 loop reads CARDRRAGQPQHF. As DNA, the CDR3 is TGTGCCAGGGATCGTAGGGCGGGGCAGCCCCAGCATTTT.

This clonotype was detected only once. V gene TRBV20-1 combines with J gene TRBJ2-3, with D possibly matching TRBD2 (5 bases). The CDR3 extends over 19 amino acids. The V gene lost 1 base and the J gene lost 3 bases, with 26 bases spanning the gap. In germline, CDR1 is DFQATT, CDR2 SNEGSKA (reference sequence). The CDR3 sequence is CSARGGILNRGKETDTQYF. The DNA for the CDR3 is TGCAGTGCTAGAGGTGGTATCCTCAATCGGGGAAAAGAAACAGATACGCAGTATTTT.

The chain couples TRBV7-9 to TRBJ2-7; D possibly corresponds to TRBD2 (5 bases). This CDR3 has 15 amino acids. CDR1 and CDR2 (germline): SEHNR, FQNEAQ (reference sequence). Trimming removed 1 base from V and 6 bases from J, with 16 bases in between. This CDR3 reads CASSLGERGLGEQYV. CDR3 in DNA: TGTGCCAGCAGCTTAGGGGAGCGAGGTTTGGGCGAGCAGTACGTC.

This clonotype was observed a few times. The V call is TRBV7-9, the J call TRBJ2-3; 8 positions match TRBD1. CDR3 length equals 18 residues. Germline assignment: CDR1 SEHNR and CDR2 FQNEAQ (reference sequence). The V segment lost 5 bases and the J segment 4 bases; nucleotides outside the gene matches: 17. The CDR3 bases are TGTGCCAGCAGCCCAGGACCCGGACAGGGCGCGCGGGCAGATACGCAGTATTTT. The encoded protein is CASSPGPGQGARADTQYF.

The rearrangement links TRBV5-1 to TRBJ1-1, with 8 nucleotides matching TRBD1. Per the germline V gene, CDR1 is SGHRS and CDR2 is YFSETQ. Trimming removed 1 base from V and 1 base from J; junction bases left unmatched: 6. The CDR3 extends over 16 amino acids. The CDR3, as DNA: TGCGCCAGCAGCTTGAACACAGGGGGTTCGAACACTGAAGCTTTCTTT. It yields the protein CASSLNTGGSNTEAFF.

This clonotype turned up a few times. The chain is built from TRBV7-9 and TRBJ1-1; D is uncertain. There are 15 residues in the CDR3. Trimming cost V 1 base and J 0 bases, with 9 bases left between them. CDR1 SEHNR and CDR2 FQNEAQ come from the germline V gene (reference sequence). The CDR3 region has the DNA TGTGCCAGCAGCTTAGTTGAGGCCCTGAACACTGAAGCTTTCTTT. It codes for CASSLVEALNTEAFF.

With regard to this clonotype: A much more abundant neighbour one base away suggests this may be a read error. The chain employs TRBV7-8 and TRBJ1-5; tentatively, D is TRBD1 (5 bases). This CDR3 contains 14 residues. Per germline, CDR1 SGHVS and CDR2 FQNEAQ. CDR3 sequence reads: CANSLDGGLQPQHF. In DNA form, the CDR3 reads TGTGCCAACAGCTTAGACGGGGGACTTCAGCCCCAGCATTTT. The full variable domain, rest sourced from reference TRBV7-8 and TRBJ1-5, is GAGVSQSPRYKVAKRGQDVALRCDPISGHVSLFWYQQALGQGPEFLTYFQNEAQLDKSGLPSDRFFAERPEGSVSTLKIQRTQQEDSAVYLCANSLDGGLQPQHFGDGTRLSIL.

The rearrangement uses TRBV6-1 and TRBJ1-1, with D possibly being TRBD1 (5 bases). V was trimmed by 4 bases and J by 5 bases, leaving 14 bases between them. The CDR3 is 14 amino acids. In germline, CDR1 is MNHNS, CDR2 SASEGT. The DNA for the CDR3 is TGTGCCAGCAGTGTCGGGACCGGGAGGACTGAAGCTTTCTTT. It is translated as CASSVGTGRTEAFF.

This clonotype was observed a handful of times. The chain is built from TRBV6-5 and TRBJ2-7; D remains ambiguous. V was shortened by 0 bases and J by 2 bases, with 14 bases between the two germline ends. The CDR3 has 16 amino acids. The V gene's germline CDR1 is MNHEY and CDR2 SVGAGI. The CDR3 is CASSYSTWSTTYEQYF. The CDR3 DNA is TGTGCCAGCAGTTACTCGACTTGGTCAACTACCTACGAGCAGTACTTC.

To note about this clonotype: This could be a read error, since a much larger clone is one nucleotide away. The V gene is TRBV7-6, the J gene TRBJ1-2; no clear D. V shed 4 bases and J shed 9 bases, with 15 bases lying between them. Germline lookup yields CDR1 SGHVS and CDR2 FNYEAQ. The CDR3 has 13 amino acids. CDR3 region: CASSSTLTDSYTF. The CDR3 nucleotides are TGTGCCAGCAGCTCAACTCTGACGGATAGCTACACCTTC.

CDR3: CASSLGRGQGTHGYTF. The CDR3 DNA reads as TGTGCCAGCAGTTTAGGGCGGGGGCAGGGGACCCATGGCTACACCTTC. The chain is built from TRBV12-3 or TRBV12-4 and TRBJ1-2; D possibly corresponds to TRBD1 (6 bases). The V gene lost 1 base and the J gene lost 6 bases, with 18 bases spanning the gap. The CDR3 contains 16 residues.

The chain carries TRBV6-6 and TRBJ2-1; 9 positions agree with TRBD2. Germline-derived CDR1 and CDR2 are MNHNY and SVGAGI (reference sequence). The CDR3 runs to 14 residues. V lost 7 bases, J lost 7 bases, and 8 bases stayed unmatched. The CDR3 sequence is CASIYSGGVNEQFF. The CDR3 DNA reads TGTGCCAGCATCTATAGCGGGGGTGTAAATGAGCAGTTCTTC.

This clonotype was picked up a small number of times. This sequence joins TRBV7-9 and TRBJ2-1, with 10 bases lining up with TRBD2. CDR3 size: 15 residues. CDR1 and CDR2 from the germline V gene are SEHNR and FQNEAQ (reference sequence). The V and J ends lost 4 bases and 11 bases, in that order; junction bases with no gene match: 11. CDR3 sequence reads: CASSSRGTSALKQFF. In nucleotides, the CDR3 is TGTGCCAGCAGCTCCCGGGGGACTAGCGCGTTAAAGCAGTTCTTC.

This chain uses TRBV19 with TRBJ2-7, with no clear D. The germline gives CDR1 LNHDA, CDR2 SQIVND (reference sequence). V was shortened by 6 bases and J by 3 bases, with 18 bases between the two germline ends. The CDR3 extends over 15 amino acids. CDR3 nucleotide sequence: TGTGCCAGTAGCGAGACACCGGGCAGTTACTACGAGCAGTACTTC. Protein sequence: CASSETPGSYYEQYF.

In this sample, this clonotype turned up many times. The rearrangement joins TRBV12-3 or TRBV12-4 to TRBJ1-6; D gene ambiguous. V dropped 2 bases and J dropped 9 bases, with 2 bases sitting between them. The CDR3 extends over 11 amino acids. This CDR3 is CASSLSSPLHF. CDR3 sequence (DNA): TGTGCCAGCAGTTTAAGTTCACCCCTCCACTTT.

Notes on this clonotype: The junction shows a germline mismatch at one end, possibly a read error. The chain is built from TRBV9 and TRBJ2-3, with 7 nucleotides matching TRBD2. From germline, CDR1 is SGDLS and CDR2 YYNGEE. CDR3 length: 14 amino acids. The CDR3 sequence: CACSVEGEGDTQYF. CDR3 sequence (DNA): TGTGCCTGCAGCGTAGAAGGGGAGGGAGATACGCAGTATTTT.

This clonotype was counted only a few times. The gene calls are TRBV7-9 and TRBJ2-1, with D perhaps being TRBD1 or TRBD2 (5 bases each). Germline CDR1 SEHNR, CDR2 FQNEAQ (reference sequence). V lost 5 bases and J lost 10, with 15 bases in between. The CDR3 is 13 residues long. CDR3 protein: CASSPGRGDEQFF. The DNA of the CDR3 is TGTGCCAGCAGCCCCGGGCGAGGGGACGAGCAGTTCTTC.

The genes are TRBV6-6 and TRBJ2-5, with TRBD1 as a possible D gene (6 bases). V lost 11 bases to trimming and J lost 3 bases, with 19 bases between them. Germline V lookup: CDR1 MNHNY, CDR2 SVGAGI (reference sequence). The CDR3 has 14 residues. CDR3 DNA: TGTGCCGGAAAGACGGGACAAGCCGAAGAGACCCAGTACTTC. This gives the protein CAGKTGQAEETQYF.

The genes are TRBV7-9 and TRBJ1-2, with 11 bases matching TRBD1. CDR1 SEHNR and CDR2 FQNEAQ come from the germline V gene (reference sequence). Trimming removed 5 bases from V and 4 bases from J; junction bases left unmatched: 12. The CDR3 spans 17 residues. The CDR3, as DNA: TGTGCCAGCAGCCCAGGACAGGGGGCGACTTCTCGCTATGGCTACACCTTC. The encoded protein is CASSPGQGATSRYGYTF.

Notes on this clonotype: It is likely a read error, because the conserved phenylalanine at the end of the CDR3 is missing. The chain recombines TRBV13 with TRBJ2-1; no clear D. Trimming cost V 0 bases and J 7 bases, with 10 bases left between them. From germline, CDR1 is PRHDT and CDR2 FYEKMQ (reference sequence). The CDR3 is made up of 14 amino acids. CDR3 nucleotide sequence: TGTGCCAGCAGCTTAGGGAGCAGAATTAATGAGCAGTTCTCC. Its protein product is CASSLGSRINEQFS.

Comment on this clonotype: The junction departs from the called germline gene at one end, perhaps through a read error. The chain uses TRBV6-2 or TRBV6-3 and TRBJ2-1; D gene unclear. The CDR3 is 12 amino acids. Germline V CDR1 and CDR2: MNHEY, SVGEGT. The CDR3 loop reads CANSYTANEQFF. CDR3 sequence (DNA): TGTGCCAACAGTTACACTGCCAATGAGCAGTTCTTC.

This clonotype was counted ten times or more. The chain couples TRBV12-3 or TRBV12-4 to TRBJ1-1, with unresolved D. The CDR3 has 21 residues. V lost 3 bases and J lost 1, with 30 bases in between. Here the CDR3 reads CASSFVFLRMAAQNQNTEAFF. The CDR3 region has the DNA TGTGCCAGCAGTTTCGTGTTTCTTCGAATGGCAGCACAGAACCAGAACACTGAAGCTTTCTTT.

The rearrangement joins TRBV13 to TRBJ2-3; perhaps TRBD2 as D (6 bases). This CDR3 has 15 residues. V shed 8 bases and J shed 8 bases, with 23 bases lying between them. Germline loops: CDR1 PRHDT, CDR2 FYEKMQ (reference sequence). In DNA, the CDR3 is TGTGCCAGCCAAGCGGAGGGGCCTCCACAAGGTACGCAGTATTTT. Translating it yields CASQAEGPPQGTQYF. The full variable domain, completed using reference TRBV13 and TRBJ2-3, is AAGVIQSPRHLIKEKRETATLKCYPIPRHDTVYWYQQGPGQDPQFLISFYEKMQSDKGSIPDRFSAQQFSDYHSELNMSSLELGDSALYFCASQAEGPPQGTQYFGPGTRLTVL.

This clonotype appeared many times. V usage is TRBV11-2 and J usage is TRBJ2-2; tentatively, D is TRBD1 (5 bases). The V end was cut by 3 bases, the J end by 2 bases, with 10 bases between. The CDR3 has 15 residues. CDR1 is SGHAT and CDR2 is FQNNGV in the germline V gene. This CDR3 reads CASSFPRVNTGELFF. Here the CDR3 DNA reads TGTGCCAGCAGCTTCCCCAGGGTTAACACCGGGGAGCTGTTTTTT. The full variable domain, rest sourced from reference TRBV11-2 and TRBJ2-2, is EAGVAQSPRYKIIEKRQSVAFWCNPISGHATLYWYQQILGQGPKLLIQFQNNGVVDDSQLPKDRFSAERLKGVDSTLKIQPAKLEDSAVYLCASSFPRVNTGELFFGEGSRLTVL.

The genes are TRBV4-3 and TRBJ1-5, with D hard to call. CDR1 LGHNA and CDR2 YSLEER come from the germline V gene. V lost 5 bases and J lost 3, with 14 bases in between. This CDR3 contains 15 residues. Here the CDR3 reads CASSWARGSNQPQHF. CDR3 nucleotides: TGCGCCAGCAGCTGGGCCCGAGGGTCCAATCAGCCCCAGCATTTT.